The 12 T cell receptor beta chains below come from one sample, sequenced in a study of blood T cells in healthy people across ages. A second PCR, run for about 6 to 11 cycles, used a sample-barcoded 5' primer plus a J-beta primer mix. Each CDR3 protein gets one entry after TCRdb re-called the 5' RACE reads with MiXCR. The sample has a few hundred thousand distinct CDR3 sequences; 27% are singletons. The sequencing input was blood. The receptors stem from a woman aged 70-85 years in good health.

This clonotype was detected a few times. The V call is TRBV7-2, the J call TRBJ2-1, with 7 bases lining up with TRBD1. CDR1 and CDR2 from the germline V gene are SGHTA and FQGNSA. The CDR3 totals 17 residues. The trim removed 0 bases at V and 4 bases at J, leaving 9 bases unmatched. Written as DNA, the CDR3 is TGTGCCAGCAGCTTAGCGTATGGACAGGTTCTATACAATGAGCAGTTCTTC. Amino acids: CASSLAYGQVLYNEQFF.

This chain links TRBV6-5 with TRBJ1-2; D is undetermined. Trimming took 5 bases from V and 1 from J, leaving 11 bases between them. Germline-derived CDR1 and CDR2 are MNHEY and SVGAGI. The CDR3 is 14 residues long. CDR3 sequence: CASSRPGGNYGYTF. CDR3 bases: TGTGCCAGCAGTCGCCCGGGCGGTAACTATGGCTACACCTTC.

This clonotype was seen more than once but under ten times. V and J are TRBV6-5 and TRBJ2-1, with D perhaps being TRBD1 or TRBD2 (7 bases each). In germline, CDR1 is MNHEY, CDR2 SVGAGI. The CDR3 contains 14 residues. Trimming left V 6 bases short and J 5 bases short, with 14 bases between. Here the CDR3 DNA reads TGTGCCAGCAGGGCAGGGGGGGTGCACAATGAGCAGTTCTTC. This gives the protein CASRAGGVHNEQFF.

The genes are TRBV20-1 and TRBJ1-6; weak D call: TRBD1 (6 bases). The CDR3 consists of 15 residues. V was cut by 0 bases and J by 8 bases, with 14 bases left in between. The germline V gene has CDR1 DFQATT and CDR2 SNEGSKA (reference sequence). This CDR3 reads CSARESGRGDSPLHF. For the CDR3, the DNA is TGCAGTGCTAGAGAATCGGGCAGGGGTGATTCACCCCTCCACTTT.

In its sample, this clonotype was seen a few times. The chain is built from TRBV20-1 and TRBJ1-6, with 12 positions matching TRBD1. V shed 5 bases, J shed 8 bases, and the junction held 4 bases outside the gene matches. The length of the CDR3 is 14 residues. CDR1 and CDR2 (germline): DFQATT, SNEGSKA (reference sequence). CDR3 region: CSAGGTGGDSPLHF. As DNA, the CDR3 is TGCAGTGCTGGGGGGACAGGGGGCGATTCACCCCTCCACTTT.

This clonotype appeared a few times. The rearrangement joins TRBV5-1 to TRBJ2-1; D possibly corresponds to TRBD1 (5 bases). Per germline, CDR1 SGHRS and CDR2 YFSETQ. Trimming took 0 bases from V and 4 from J, leaving 17 bases between them. CDR3 size: 17 residues. CDR3 residues: CASSLEFVGRVYNEQFF. DNA for the CDR3: TGCGCCAGCAGCTTGGAATTTGTCGGCAGGGTATACAATGAGCAGTTCTTC.

The V gene is TRBV7-3, the J gene TRBJ2-3; D is uncertain. The germline V gene encodes CDR1 SGHTA and CDR2 FQGTGA. The V end was cut by 1 base, the J end by 2 bases, with 10 bases between. The CDR3 has 15 residues. CDR3 nucleotides: TGTGCCAGCAGCTTAAGACCCGGCCACACAGATACGCAGTATTTT. Translation gives CASSLRPGHTDTQYF.

The sample holds a few counts of this clonotype. This rearrangement joins TRBV11-2 to TRBJ2-7; D is undetermined. Germline-derived CDR1 and CDR2 are SGHAT and FQNNGV. V was pared by 5 bases and J by 0 bases, with 11 bases between. The CDR3 contains 14 residues. The CDR3 sequence: CASSRVRYSYEQYF. The CDR3, as DNA: TGTGCCAGCAGCCGGGTTAGGTACTCCTACGAGCAGTACTTC.

The genes are TRBV20-1 and TRBJ1-2, with 9 bases identical to TRBD1. J gave up 7 bases and V 6 bases, and 12 bases lay outside the gene matches. Germline V gives CDR1 DFQATT, CDR2 SNEGSKA (reference sequence). The CDR3 consists of 14 residues. The CDR3 DNA is TGCAGTGCGGAAGGGACAGGGTCCCAGAGTGGCTACACCTTC. This codes for CSAEGTGSQSGYTF.

V gene TRBV9 combines with J gene TRBJ2-3, with unresolved D. CDR1 is SGDLS and CDR2 is YYNGEE in the germline V gene. The CDR3 has 13 amino acids. Trimming pared 1 base from V and 10 bases from J, leaving 13 bases between. CDR3 residues: CASSVNMVGAQYF. Here the CDR3 DNA reads TGTGCCAGCAGCGTAAATATGGTAGGAGCGCAGTATTTT.

V and J are TRBV6-2 or TRBV6-3 and TRBJ2-1; TRBD2 might be the D (6 bases). Germline CDR1 and CDR2: MNHEY and SVGEGT. Trimming took 5 bases from V and 10 from J, leaving 27 bases between them. The CDR3 loop spans 17 amino acids. For the CDR3, the DNA is TGTGCCAGCAGTCCACATCCAGGCGGGGCTCCACCGAGGGAGCAGTTCTTC. Its translation is CASSPHPGGAPPREQFF.

The chain uses TRBV7-2 and TRBJ1-2, with a possible D match to TRBD1 (6 bases). The CDR3 consists of 17 residues. Deletions cut 1 base from V and 4 bases from J, with 19 bases between. Germline CDR1 is SGHTA and CDR2 is FQGNSA. The CDR3 loop reads CASSLDRARWDGYGYTF. DNA of the CDR3: TGTGCCAGCAGCTTAGACAGGGCCCGGTGGGACGGCTATGGCTACACCTTC.